What follows is one T cell receptor (beta chain) and its context. The CDR3 length is 15 residues. V lost 1 base and J lost 2; bases outside the gene matches: 1. Germline V CDR1 and CDR2: MGHRA, YSYEKL. This entry comes from a study of blood T cell repertoires in COVID-19. Study-level background: The samples span acute and convalescent COVID-19 from the United States, Italy and Spain. PBMCs, B-cell-depleted T cells, or T cells were the source of the cDNA or gDNA that made up the material.

Authors' methods: Reference gene primer amplification in the assay estimated nucleated cell counts. Assay used: immunoSEQ multiplex PCR; TCRdb lists only in-frame clones, some missing. V and J calls and clone size follow that table, whereas D and trimming were derived from the DNA. The table records a few hundred thousand clones, over 80% of them present only once. Enrolment of Seattle patients took place during active infection, and they were followed longitudinally. Sequencing input: peripheral blood. The chain employs TRBV4-1 and TRBJ2-3, with TRBD1 identical over 9 bases. The sequence derives from a woman in her forties or fifties with COVID-19, enrolled during active disease. CDR3 DNA: TGCGCCAGCAGCCAAGGGACAGGGGTCACAGATACGCAGTATTTT. This encodes CASSQGTGVTDTQYF.